The rows below give T cell receptor beta chains drawn from one sample of a study of blood T cell repertoires in COVID-19. Generated by immunoSEQ multiplex PCR, the TCRdb table keeps only in-frame clones and is missing some. This sample has about 360,000 clones, with around 86% found just once. Sample: peripheral blood. These receptors all come from a human donor in a cohort sampled during active COVID-19. The CDR3 runs from the conserved cysteine through the conserved F or W. A D gene is named only where the DNA matches it firmly. For some rows the clone size is stated as once, few or many, or as a class when expanded; others skip it.

TRBV7-9	NA	NA	TRBJ1-1	TGTGCCAGCAGCTTAGGGGCAGGGGAAAGAGGCACTGAAGCTTTCTTT	CASSLGAGERGTEAFF
TRBV5-5	NA	NA	TRBJ1-1	TGTGCCAGCAGCTTGATCGGCGGCGGTACTGAAGCTTTCTTT	CASSLIGGGTEAFF
TRBV5-4	NA	NA	TRBJ1-1	TGTGCCAGCAGCTTGGATAGGACATCCAAGAACACTGAAGCTTTCTTT	CASSLDRTSKNTEAFF
TRBV7-2	NA	once	TRBJ2-2	TGTGCCAGCAGCTTATCAGTACGCCAGAACACCGGGGAGCTGTTTTTT	CASSLSVRQNTGELFF
TRBV12-2	NA	NA	TRBJ2-2	TGTGCAAGTCGCTTTCGGAAGTTGTCCCTAGGACTAGCGGGGGGTCCGAACACCGGGGAGCTGTTTTTT	CASRFRKLSLGLAGGPNTGELFF
TRBV19	NA	NA	TRBJ2-3	TGTGCCAGTAGTGACTACAGGGCAGATACGCAGTATTTT	CASSDYRADTQYF
TRBV7-8	NA	NA	TRBJ1-3	TGTGCCAGCAGCTCCCTCCAGGGTTCCGGAAACACCATATATTTT	CASSSLQGSGNTIYF
TRBV5-1	TRBD1	NA	TRBJ1-5	TGCGCCAGCAGCTTGGGGGACAGGGGTAATCAGCCCCAGCATTTT	CASSLGDRGNQPQHF
TRBV30	NA	few	TRBJ2-7	TGTGCCCGACGGGCAGGGGAAGGGCTTAGAGAGCAGTACTTC	CARRAGEGLREQYF
TRBV6-4	NA	NA	TRBJ1-2	TGTGCCAGCAGTGACTCTGGGGCAAACTATGGCTACACCTTC	CASSDSGANYGYTF
TRBV21-1	NA	NA	TRBJ2-1	TGTGCCAGCAGCAAATACCTAGCCCCGAAAGACAATGAGCAGTTCTTC	CASSKYLAPKDNEQFF
TRBV7-3	TRBD1	many	TRBJ2-6	TGTGCCAGCAGCCCCCGGACAGGGGCGACCAACGTCCTGACTTTC	CASSPRTGATNVLTF
TRBV5-6	NA	NA	TRBJ1-6	TGTGCCAGCAGCTTCGGGGTATATAATTCACCCCTCCACTTT	CASSFGVYNSPLHF
TRBV4-1	TRBD2	NA	TRBJ2-7	TGCGCCAGCAGCCAAGTAAGACTAGCCGAGAGTTACGAGCAGTACTTC	CASSQVRLAESYEQYF
TRBV11-2	TRBD2	NA	TRBJ2-1	TGTGCCAGCAGCTTACGACTAGCGGGTTACAATGAGCAGTTCTTC	CASSLRLAGYNEQFF
TRBV4-1	NA	NA	TRBJ2-7	TGCGCCAGCAGCCAAGCAGTGCGGGGAGACTACGAGCAGTACTTC	CASSQAVRGDYEQYF
TRBV6-2/TRBV6-3	NA	NA	TRBJ2-7	TGTGCCAGCAGTTACGCGAGCTCCTACGAGCAGTACTTC	CASSYASSYEQYF
TRBV13	TRBD2	NA	TRBJ2-1	TGTGCCAGCAAGGGGACTAGCGTCTACAATGAGCAGTTCTTC	CASKGTSVYNEQFF
TRBV7-6	TRBD2	NA	TRBJ2-1	TGTGCCAGCAGCCTAATTAGCGGGGTGTTTATGAATGAGCAGTTCTTC	CASSLISGVFMNEQFF
TRBV9	NA	NA	TRBJ1-2	TGTGCCAGCAGCGTAGTGCCTCCACGGGAGGGGTATGGCTACACCTTC	CASSVVPPREGYGYTF
TRBV9	TRBD1	NA	TRBJ2-1	TGTGCCAGCAGCGTAGGAGGGGGCAACTACAATGAGCAGTTCTTC	CASSVGGGNYNEQFF
TRBV5-1	NA	NA	TRBJ1-1	TGCGCCAGCAACCCATCCGGGAACACTGAAGCTTTCTTT	CASNPSGNTEAFF
TRBV5-1	TRBD1	NA	TRBJ1-6	TGCGCCAGCAGCCCTCGGACAGGAAACATAGACTCACCCCTCCACTTT	CASSPRTGNIDSPLHF
TRBV5-1	TRBD2	NA	TRBJ2-1	TGCGCCAGCAGCTTGGACGGCGGGGGGACCCTTGGTGAGCAGTTCTTC	CASSLDGGGTLGEQFF
TRBV12-3/TRBV12-4	NA	NA	TRBJ1-1	TGTGCCAGCAGGAGGACAGTGAACACTGAAGCTTTCTTT	CASRRTVNTEAFF
TRBV5-1	TRBD1	NA	TRBJ2-7	TGCGCCAGCAGCTTCCCGGGACAGGGGTCCGAGCAGTACTTC	CASSFPGQGSEQYF
TRBV5-5	NA	NA	TRBJ2-7	TGTGCCAGCAGCTTGGGCCCGACTCCCACCTACGAGCAGTACTTC	CASSLGPTPTYEQYF
TRBV28	TRBD1	once	TRBJ2-7	TGTGCCAGCAGTTTACTTACAGGGGGCTCCTACGAGCAGTACTTC	CASSLLTGGSYEQYF
TRBV7-9	NA	NA	TRBJ1-4	TGTGCCAGCAGCCCCCCCGGGGGAGACTCAACTAATGAAAAACTGTTTTTT	CASSPPGGDSTNEKLFF
TRBV3-1/TRBV3-2	TRBD2	NA	TRBJ2-2	TGTGCCAGCACCACGTCCAGCGGGGAGAACACCGGGGAGCTGTTTTTT	CASTTSSGENTGELFF
TRBV5-4	NA	NA	TRBJ1-2	TGTGCCAGCAGAATAATAGGGGACTATGGCTACACCTTC	CASRIIGDYGYTF
TRBV5-6	NA	NA	TRBJ1-6	TGTGCCAGCAGCACGCTCCGGACAGCCTATAATTCACCCCTCCACTTT	CASSTLRTAYNSPLHF
TRBV6-1	NA	NA	TRBJ2-1	TGTGCCAGCAGTGAAGGTGCGGATAGCTCCTACAATGAGCAGTTCTTC	CASSEGADSSYNEQFF
TRBV2	TRBD2	NA	TRBJ2-5	TGTGCCAGCAGCGCGGGACTAGCGGGAGGTTCGGAGACCCAGTACTTC	CASSAGLAGGSETQYF
TRBV29-1	TRBD1	NA	TRBJ1-1	TGCAGCACAGACAGGGTCGGGGGCACTGAAGCTTTCTTT	CSTDRVGGTEAFF
TRBV7-3	NA	NA	TRBJ2-5	TGTGCCAGCAGCTTGGAGCCTCAAGAGACCCAGTACTTC	CASSLEPQETQYF
TRBV6-2/TRBV6-3	TRBD1	NA	TRBJ2-3	TGTGCCAGCAGCGGACCGGGACAGCTACGAGATACGCAGTATTTT	CASSGPGQLRDTQYF
TRBV19	NA	once	TRBJ1-5	TGTGCCAGTAGTAGCCGGGGAGGCAATCAGCCCCAGCATTTT	CASSSRGGNQPQHF
TRBV15	TRBD1	NA	TRBJ1-1	TGTGCCACCAGCAGGGAAGGAGACAGGGGGCAGACGTTGGACACTGAAGCTTTCTTT	CATSREGDRGQTLDTEAFF
TRBV5-1	NA	NA	TRBJ2-7	TGCGCCAGCAGCTTGGGAGGATTGGACGAGCAGTACTTC	CASSLGGLDEQYF
TRBV5-4	NA	NA	TRBJ2-1	TGTGCCAGCAGCTACGACATAAACAAGCAGTTCTTC	CASSYDINKQFF
TRBV7-9	NA	NA	TRBJ1-6	TGTGCCAGCAGCCCAGGGTCCTATAATTCACCCCTCCACTTT	CASSPGSYNSPLHF
TRBV2	NA	NA	TRBJ1-2	TGTGCCAGCAGCCCACCCAGGGATAACTATGGCTACACCTTC	CASSPPRDNYGYTF
TRBV3-1/TRBV3-2	NA	NA	TRBJ2-1	TGTGCCAGCAGCCAAGATACACGCTCCTACAATGAGCAGTTCTTC	CASSQDTRSYNEQFF
TRBV2	TRBD2	NA	TRBJ2-5	TGTGCCAGCAGGAATAGCGGGGTGGAGACCCAGTACTTC	CASRNSGVETQYF
TRBV7-2	TRBD1	NA	TRBJ1-6	TGTGCCAGCAGCTTTCGAGACAGGGAAAATTCACCCCTCCACTTT	CASSFRDRENSPLHF
TRBV5-1	NA	NA	TRBJ2-1	TGCGCCAGCAGCTTCCTCCCGGGAAATGAGCAGTTCTTC	CASSFLPGNEQFF